The entry that follows covers one TCR beta chain sequence. Its recognized antigen is unknown. Base quality data are lacking; no much larger clone is found one base away. This sample stems from a study of shared clonotypes between healthy human individuals (dated by TCRdb to 2018 to 2021). Regarding the complete study: The cohort comprised a couple of women and a few men aged 18 to 49 years. For each donor, CD4 naive and CD4 memory were each run on three plates, CD8 naive on two plates, and CD8 memory on one plate. Blood TCR repertoires of a handful of healthy adults were deeply sequenced to estimate repertoire size and the extent of clonotype sharing between individuals. Different laboratories and diverse techniques were used to prepare libraries and sequence TCR repertoires, to increase sequencing depth and limit assay-specific biases. Between about 0.8 and 9 billion PBMCs per donor were obtained by leukapheresis.

What the work shows at the level of the full study, not this receptor alone: Pairwise subsampling led to the expectation that sequencing depth would affect the degree of clonotype sharing among donors. Compared with non-shared clonotypes, clonotypes shared by all four sorted-subset donors had higher generation probabilities. Naive subsets generally had larger estimated clonotype richness than memory subsets. Only blood was sampled, and tissue TCR repertoires likely differ from those in blood. Rarefaction of sorted-subset datasets indicated incomplete sequencing despite the large sequencing depth. Because the study included only a small number of donors, the genetic and exposure-history diversity represented was limited. Sharing across four donors was observed for about 4.8% of naive CD4, 3% to 4% of naive CD8, roughly 2.4% of memory CD4, and less than 0.45% of memory CD8 clonotypes.

CD8 naive samples were CD45RO-negative cells positively selected for CCR7, giving a CD45RA+CCR7+ population that excluded TemRA cells. Healthy HIV-negative adults with no recently reported acute infections or vaccinations were included as donors. Every donor was a Caucasian adult residing in Nashville, Tennessee, USA. Blood was collected by leukapheresis, and PBMCs were isolated by Ficoll-Histopaque density gradient centrifugation and then cryopreserved in liquid nitrogen vapor phase. Analytical flow cytometry was used to check the purity and quantity of each magnetically sorted T cell population. Genomic DNA was isolated from each sorted fraction and quantified by UV absorbance on a Nanodrop 2000c. The CDR3 holds 15 amino acids from the cysteine to the phenylalanine. Kept here is only the CDR3 DNA, which spans 45 bases and is read in frame from base 1. V is cut by 3 bases and J by 10 bases, and the space between the germline ends is 16 bases. Looking up the germline V gene (reference sequence) yields CDR1 WNHNN and CDR2 SYGVQD.

Using the deep immunoSEQ assay, TCR CDR3 regions were amplified from genomic DNA by multiplex PCR. Extracted genomic DNA from each cell subset was spread evenly across all wells of several immunoSEQ 96-well plates, with each plate serving as a replicate. For sorted subsets, around 200 ng genomic DNA, equal to 30,000 or so T cell genomes, was loaded into each replicate PCR. The purified libraries were quantified using a Qubit 3.0 fluorometer, sized with a Bioanalyzer 2100, and then quantified again using the KAPA Library Quantification kit. A separate single-read 150-cycle Illumina NextSeq 550 flow cell was used to sequence each immunoSEQ 96-well plate. Per the original workflow: Because the immunoSEQ output included only junctional sequences and no quality scores, the filtering could not be the same as the filtering used for full-length reads. Sequences were annotated with PyIR, a Python wrapper for IgBLAST v1.9, and V/J genes and CDR3 were assigned using IMGT germline references. Reads were removed for weak V/J assignments (E-value above 1e-6), missing CDR3, stop codons, out-of-frame junctions, or ambiguous translated residues. V3J clonotypes were defined by identical inferred V gene, J gene, and CDR3 amino acid sequence. The percentage overlap between two repertoires was calculated by dividing the number of shared unique clonotypes by the size of the smaller repertoire. Three approaches were used to assess repertoire richness: RTK rarefaction, the Chao1 estimator, and Recon v2.1 estimates of unobserved clonotypes. Generation probabilities for all TCRbeta clonotypes obtained by the gDNA method from a handful of donors were computed using OLGA. TCRdb provides this immuneACCESS table in a form limited to in-frame rearrangements. Some clones are lacking; in checked studies, under half of them reflect an unresolved V gene, and why the rest are absent is not known. That table is the source of V, J and clone size, and D and trimming were worked out from the DNA. This sample comprises about 2 million clones, about 95% of them detected only once. Together, the top ten hold around 1.1% of the sample.

The sequence derives from a man in his late teens or twenties in good health. The chain joins TRBV10-1 to TRBJ1-6; the D gene is unclear. The sample taken for sequencing was naive CD8+ T cells sorted from blood. Read against the paper, the sample's cell subset or site label means: CD45RA+CCR7+. The DNA sequence is given as TGCGCCAGCAGTGACCGGACCTCACTCTACTCACCCCTCCACTTT. This is translated as CASSDRTSLYSPLHF.